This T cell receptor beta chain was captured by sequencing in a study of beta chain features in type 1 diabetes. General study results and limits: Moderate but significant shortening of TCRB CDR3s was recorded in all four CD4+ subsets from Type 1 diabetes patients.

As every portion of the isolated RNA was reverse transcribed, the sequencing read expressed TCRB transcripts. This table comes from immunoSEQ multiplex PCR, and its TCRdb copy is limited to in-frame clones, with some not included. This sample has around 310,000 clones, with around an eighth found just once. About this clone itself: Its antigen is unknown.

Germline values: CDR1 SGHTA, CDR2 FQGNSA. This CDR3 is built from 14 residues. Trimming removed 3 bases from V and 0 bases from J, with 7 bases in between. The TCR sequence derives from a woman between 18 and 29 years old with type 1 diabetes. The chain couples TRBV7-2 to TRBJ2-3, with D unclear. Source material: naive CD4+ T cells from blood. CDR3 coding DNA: TGTGCCAGCAGCTTCGGTCACAGCACAGATACGCAGTATTTT. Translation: CASSFGHSTDTQYF.